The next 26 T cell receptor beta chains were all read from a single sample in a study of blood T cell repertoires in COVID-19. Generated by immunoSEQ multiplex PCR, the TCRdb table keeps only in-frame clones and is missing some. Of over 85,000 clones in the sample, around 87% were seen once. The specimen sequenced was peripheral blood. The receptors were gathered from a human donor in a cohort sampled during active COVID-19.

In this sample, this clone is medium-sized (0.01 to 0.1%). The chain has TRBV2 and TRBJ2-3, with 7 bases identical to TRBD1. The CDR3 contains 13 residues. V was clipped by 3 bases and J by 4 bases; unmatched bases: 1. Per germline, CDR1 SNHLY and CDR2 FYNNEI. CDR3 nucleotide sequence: TGTGCCAGCAGTGACGGGACAGCAGATACGCAGTATTTT. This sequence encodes CASSDGTADTQYF.

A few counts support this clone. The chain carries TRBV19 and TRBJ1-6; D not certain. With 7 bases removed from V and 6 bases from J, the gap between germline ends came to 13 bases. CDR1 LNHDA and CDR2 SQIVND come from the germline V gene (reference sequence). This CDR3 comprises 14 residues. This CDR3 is CASTPAGSNSPLHF. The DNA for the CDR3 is TGTGCCAGTACCCCTGCGGGCTCTAATTCACCCCTCCACTTT.

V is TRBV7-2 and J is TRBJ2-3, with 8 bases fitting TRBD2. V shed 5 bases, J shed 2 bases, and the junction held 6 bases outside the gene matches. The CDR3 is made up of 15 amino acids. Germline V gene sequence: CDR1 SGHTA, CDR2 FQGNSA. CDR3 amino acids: CASSAWTSSTDTQYF. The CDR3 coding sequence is TGTGCCAGCAGCGCTTGGACTAGCTCCACAGATACGCAGTATTTT.

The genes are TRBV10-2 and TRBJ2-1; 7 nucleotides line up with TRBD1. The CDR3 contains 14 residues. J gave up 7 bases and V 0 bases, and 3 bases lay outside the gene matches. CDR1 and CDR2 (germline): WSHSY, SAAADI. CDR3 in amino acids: CASSESGRGNEQFF. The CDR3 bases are TGCGCCAGCAGTGAGTCAGGCAGGGGGAATGAGCAGTTCTTC.

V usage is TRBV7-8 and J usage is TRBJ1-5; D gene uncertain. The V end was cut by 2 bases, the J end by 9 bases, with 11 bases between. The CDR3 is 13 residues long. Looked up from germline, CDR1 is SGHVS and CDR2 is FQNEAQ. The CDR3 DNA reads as TGTGCCAGCAGCTTACAGAGACACGGGCCCCAGCATTTT. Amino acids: CASSLQRHGPQHF.

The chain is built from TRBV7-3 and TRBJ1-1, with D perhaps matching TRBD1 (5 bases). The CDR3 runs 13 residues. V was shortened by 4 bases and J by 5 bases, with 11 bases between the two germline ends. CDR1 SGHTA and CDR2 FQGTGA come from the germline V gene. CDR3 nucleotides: TGTGCCAGCAGCTCCCAGGGTCAAACTGAAGCTTTCTTT. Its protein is CASSSQGQTEAFF.

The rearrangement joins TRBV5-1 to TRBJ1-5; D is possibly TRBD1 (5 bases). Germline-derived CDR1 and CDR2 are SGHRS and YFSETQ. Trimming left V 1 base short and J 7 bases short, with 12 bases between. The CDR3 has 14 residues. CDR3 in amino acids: CASSLHGAGQPQHF. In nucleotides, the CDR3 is TGCGCCAGCAGCTTGCATGGGGCAGGCCAGCCCCAGCATTTT. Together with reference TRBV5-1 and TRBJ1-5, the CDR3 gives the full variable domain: KAGVTQTPRYLIKTRGQQVTLSCSPISGHRSVSWYQQTPGQGLQFLFEYFSETQRNKGNFPGRFSGRQFSNSRSEMNVSTLELGDSALYLCASSLHGAGQPQHFGDGTRLSIL.

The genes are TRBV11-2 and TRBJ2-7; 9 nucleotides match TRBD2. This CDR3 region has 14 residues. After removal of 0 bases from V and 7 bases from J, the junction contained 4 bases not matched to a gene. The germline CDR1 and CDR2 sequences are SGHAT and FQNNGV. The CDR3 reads CASSLDWLAGEQYF. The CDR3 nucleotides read TGTGCCAGCAGCTTAGATTGGCTAGCGGGAGAGCAGTACTTC.

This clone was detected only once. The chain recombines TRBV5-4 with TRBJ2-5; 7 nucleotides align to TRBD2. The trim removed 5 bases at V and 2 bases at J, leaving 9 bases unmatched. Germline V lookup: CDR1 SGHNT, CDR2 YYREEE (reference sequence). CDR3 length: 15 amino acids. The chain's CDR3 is CASRDPTSTQETQYF. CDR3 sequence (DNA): TGTGCCAGCAGAGACCCGACTAGCACACAAGAGACCCAGTACTTC.

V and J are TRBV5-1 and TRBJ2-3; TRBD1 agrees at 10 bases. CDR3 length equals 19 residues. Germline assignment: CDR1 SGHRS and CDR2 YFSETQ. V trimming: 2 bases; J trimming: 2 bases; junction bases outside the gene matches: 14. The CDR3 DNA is TGCGCCAGCAGCTTCGAGGCGCCAGGGACAGGGGCGATCACAGATACGCAGTATTTT. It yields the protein CASSFEAPGTGAITDTQYF.

In DNA, the CDR3 is TGTGCCAGCAGCCCCCACAGGGCCACCGGGGAGCTGTTTTTT. This translates into CASSPHRATGELFF. The chain employs TRBV11-3 and TRBJ2-2, with D perhaps matching TRBD1 (6 bases). The CDR3 covers 14 residues. CDR1 and CDR2 from the germline V gene are SGHNT and YENEEA. The V end was cut by 5 bases, the J end by 4 bases, with 11 bases between.

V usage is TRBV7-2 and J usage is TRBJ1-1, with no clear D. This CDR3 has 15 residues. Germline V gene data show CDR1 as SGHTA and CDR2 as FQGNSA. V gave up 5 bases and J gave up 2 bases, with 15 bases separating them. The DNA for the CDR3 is TGTGCCAGCAGCCCGGTCCCTGGTAGAAACACTGAAGCTTTCTTT. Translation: CASSPVPGRNTEAFF.

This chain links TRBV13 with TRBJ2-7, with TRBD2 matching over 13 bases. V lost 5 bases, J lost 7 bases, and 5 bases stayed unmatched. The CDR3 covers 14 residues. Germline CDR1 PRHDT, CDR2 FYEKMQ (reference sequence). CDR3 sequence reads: CASSPGLAGREQYF. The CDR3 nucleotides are TGTGCCAGCAGCCCGGGACTAGCGGGGCGGGAGCAGTACTTC.

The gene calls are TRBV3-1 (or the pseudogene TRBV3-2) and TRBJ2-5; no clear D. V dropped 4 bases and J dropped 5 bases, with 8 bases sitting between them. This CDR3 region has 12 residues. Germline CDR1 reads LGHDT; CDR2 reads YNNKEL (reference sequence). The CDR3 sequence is CASSLSRETQYF. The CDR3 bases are TGTGCCAGCAGCCTTTCACGGGAGACCCAGTACTTC.

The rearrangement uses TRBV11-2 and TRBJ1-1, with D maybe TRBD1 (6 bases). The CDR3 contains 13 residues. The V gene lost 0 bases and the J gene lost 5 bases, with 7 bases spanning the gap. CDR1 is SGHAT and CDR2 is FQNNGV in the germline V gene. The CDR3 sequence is CASSLEGGTEAFF. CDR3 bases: TGTGCCAGCAGCTTAGAAGGGGGTACTGAAGCTTTCTTT.

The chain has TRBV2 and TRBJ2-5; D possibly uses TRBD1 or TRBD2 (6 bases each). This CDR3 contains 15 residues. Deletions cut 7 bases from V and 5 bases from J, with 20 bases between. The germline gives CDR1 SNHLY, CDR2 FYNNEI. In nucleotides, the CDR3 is TGTGCCAGCACTGAGGGGGGTCTGAAGCGTGAGACCCAGTACTTC. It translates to CASTEGGLKRETQYF.

DNA of the CDR3: TGTGCCAGCAGCCGGACAGGGTTTTTCTACGAGCAGTACTTC. It encodes CASSRTGFFYEQYF. V and J are TRBV5-5 and TRBJ2-7; 8 bases are a match to TRBD1. The CDR3 runs 14 residues. Germline V gene data show CDR1 as SGHKS and CDR2 as YYEKEE (reference sequence). J was trimmed by 3 bases and V by 4 bases; bases with no gene match: 6.

The CDR3 sequence is CASSPGTRRTGELFF. The CDR3 DNA is TGTGCCAGCAGCCCCGGGACTAGGAGGACCGGGGAGCTGTTTTTT. The chain has TRBV16 and TRBJ2-2; 8 nucleotides align to TRBD2. The CDR3 is made up of 15 amino acids. V shed 4 bases and J 5 bases; nucleotides not matched to a gene: 6. The V gene's germline CDR1 is KGHSY and CDR2 FQNENV.

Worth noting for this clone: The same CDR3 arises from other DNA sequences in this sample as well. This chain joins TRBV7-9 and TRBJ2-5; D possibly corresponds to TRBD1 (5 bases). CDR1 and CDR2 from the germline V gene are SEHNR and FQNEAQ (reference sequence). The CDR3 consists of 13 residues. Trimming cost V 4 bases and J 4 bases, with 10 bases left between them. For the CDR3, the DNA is TGTGCCAGCAGCTCCCAGGGCCGAGAGACCCAGTACTTC. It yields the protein CASSSQGRETQYF. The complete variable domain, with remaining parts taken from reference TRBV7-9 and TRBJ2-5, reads DTGVSQNPRHKITKRGQNVTFRCDPISEHNRLYWYRQTLGQGPEFLTYFQNEAQLEKSRLLSDRFSAERPKGSFSTLEIQRTEQGDSAMYLCASSSQGRETQYFGPGTRLLVL.

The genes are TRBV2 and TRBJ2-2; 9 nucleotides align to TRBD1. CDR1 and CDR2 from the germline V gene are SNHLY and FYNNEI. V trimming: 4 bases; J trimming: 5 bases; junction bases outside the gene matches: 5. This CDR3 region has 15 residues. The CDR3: CASSGGQGGTGELFF. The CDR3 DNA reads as TGTGCCAGCAGTGGGGGACAGGGAGGTACCGGGGAGCTGTTTTTT.

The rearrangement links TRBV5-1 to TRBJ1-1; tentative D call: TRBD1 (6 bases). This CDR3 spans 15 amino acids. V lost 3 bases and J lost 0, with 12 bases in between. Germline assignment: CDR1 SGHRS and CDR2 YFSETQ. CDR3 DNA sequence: TGCGCCAGCAGCTCAACAGGGACAATGAACACTGAAGCTTTCTTT. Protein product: CASSSTGTMNTEAFF.

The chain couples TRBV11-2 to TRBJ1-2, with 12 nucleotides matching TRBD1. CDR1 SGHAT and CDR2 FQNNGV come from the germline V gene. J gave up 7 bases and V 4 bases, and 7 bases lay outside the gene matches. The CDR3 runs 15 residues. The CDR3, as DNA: TGTGCCAGCAGCTCGGGCGGGACAGGGGGCGTTGGCTACACCTTC. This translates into CASSSGGTGGVGYTF.

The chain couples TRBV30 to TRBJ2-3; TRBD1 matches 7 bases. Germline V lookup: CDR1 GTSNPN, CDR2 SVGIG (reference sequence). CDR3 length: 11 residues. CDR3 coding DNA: TGTGCGGCCGGGACAGCAGATACGCAGTATTTT. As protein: CAAGTADTQYF.

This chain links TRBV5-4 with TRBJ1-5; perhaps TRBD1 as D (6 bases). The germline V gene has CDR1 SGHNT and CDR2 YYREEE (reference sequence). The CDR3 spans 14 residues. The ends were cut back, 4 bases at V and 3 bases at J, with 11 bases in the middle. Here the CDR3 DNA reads TGTGCCAGCAGCCTAGGGGGTACCAATCAGCCCCAGCATTTT. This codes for CASSLGGTNQPQHF.

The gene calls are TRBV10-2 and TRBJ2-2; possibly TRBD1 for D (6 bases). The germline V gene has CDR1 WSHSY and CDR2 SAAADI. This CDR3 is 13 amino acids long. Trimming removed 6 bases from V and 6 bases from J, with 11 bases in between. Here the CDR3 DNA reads TGCGCCAGCAGCCCACAGGGCCCCGGGGAGCTGTTTTTT. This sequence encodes CASSPQGPGELFF.

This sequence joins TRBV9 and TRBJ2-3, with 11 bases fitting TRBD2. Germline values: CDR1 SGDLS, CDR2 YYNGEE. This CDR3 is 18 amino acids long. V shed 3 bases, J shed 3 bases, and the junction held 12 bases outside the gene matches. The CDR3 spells CASSGSGRGNEGTDTQYF. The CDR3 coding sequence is TGTGCCAGCAGCGGTAGCGGGAGGGGAAATGAAGGGACAGATACGCAGTATTTT.